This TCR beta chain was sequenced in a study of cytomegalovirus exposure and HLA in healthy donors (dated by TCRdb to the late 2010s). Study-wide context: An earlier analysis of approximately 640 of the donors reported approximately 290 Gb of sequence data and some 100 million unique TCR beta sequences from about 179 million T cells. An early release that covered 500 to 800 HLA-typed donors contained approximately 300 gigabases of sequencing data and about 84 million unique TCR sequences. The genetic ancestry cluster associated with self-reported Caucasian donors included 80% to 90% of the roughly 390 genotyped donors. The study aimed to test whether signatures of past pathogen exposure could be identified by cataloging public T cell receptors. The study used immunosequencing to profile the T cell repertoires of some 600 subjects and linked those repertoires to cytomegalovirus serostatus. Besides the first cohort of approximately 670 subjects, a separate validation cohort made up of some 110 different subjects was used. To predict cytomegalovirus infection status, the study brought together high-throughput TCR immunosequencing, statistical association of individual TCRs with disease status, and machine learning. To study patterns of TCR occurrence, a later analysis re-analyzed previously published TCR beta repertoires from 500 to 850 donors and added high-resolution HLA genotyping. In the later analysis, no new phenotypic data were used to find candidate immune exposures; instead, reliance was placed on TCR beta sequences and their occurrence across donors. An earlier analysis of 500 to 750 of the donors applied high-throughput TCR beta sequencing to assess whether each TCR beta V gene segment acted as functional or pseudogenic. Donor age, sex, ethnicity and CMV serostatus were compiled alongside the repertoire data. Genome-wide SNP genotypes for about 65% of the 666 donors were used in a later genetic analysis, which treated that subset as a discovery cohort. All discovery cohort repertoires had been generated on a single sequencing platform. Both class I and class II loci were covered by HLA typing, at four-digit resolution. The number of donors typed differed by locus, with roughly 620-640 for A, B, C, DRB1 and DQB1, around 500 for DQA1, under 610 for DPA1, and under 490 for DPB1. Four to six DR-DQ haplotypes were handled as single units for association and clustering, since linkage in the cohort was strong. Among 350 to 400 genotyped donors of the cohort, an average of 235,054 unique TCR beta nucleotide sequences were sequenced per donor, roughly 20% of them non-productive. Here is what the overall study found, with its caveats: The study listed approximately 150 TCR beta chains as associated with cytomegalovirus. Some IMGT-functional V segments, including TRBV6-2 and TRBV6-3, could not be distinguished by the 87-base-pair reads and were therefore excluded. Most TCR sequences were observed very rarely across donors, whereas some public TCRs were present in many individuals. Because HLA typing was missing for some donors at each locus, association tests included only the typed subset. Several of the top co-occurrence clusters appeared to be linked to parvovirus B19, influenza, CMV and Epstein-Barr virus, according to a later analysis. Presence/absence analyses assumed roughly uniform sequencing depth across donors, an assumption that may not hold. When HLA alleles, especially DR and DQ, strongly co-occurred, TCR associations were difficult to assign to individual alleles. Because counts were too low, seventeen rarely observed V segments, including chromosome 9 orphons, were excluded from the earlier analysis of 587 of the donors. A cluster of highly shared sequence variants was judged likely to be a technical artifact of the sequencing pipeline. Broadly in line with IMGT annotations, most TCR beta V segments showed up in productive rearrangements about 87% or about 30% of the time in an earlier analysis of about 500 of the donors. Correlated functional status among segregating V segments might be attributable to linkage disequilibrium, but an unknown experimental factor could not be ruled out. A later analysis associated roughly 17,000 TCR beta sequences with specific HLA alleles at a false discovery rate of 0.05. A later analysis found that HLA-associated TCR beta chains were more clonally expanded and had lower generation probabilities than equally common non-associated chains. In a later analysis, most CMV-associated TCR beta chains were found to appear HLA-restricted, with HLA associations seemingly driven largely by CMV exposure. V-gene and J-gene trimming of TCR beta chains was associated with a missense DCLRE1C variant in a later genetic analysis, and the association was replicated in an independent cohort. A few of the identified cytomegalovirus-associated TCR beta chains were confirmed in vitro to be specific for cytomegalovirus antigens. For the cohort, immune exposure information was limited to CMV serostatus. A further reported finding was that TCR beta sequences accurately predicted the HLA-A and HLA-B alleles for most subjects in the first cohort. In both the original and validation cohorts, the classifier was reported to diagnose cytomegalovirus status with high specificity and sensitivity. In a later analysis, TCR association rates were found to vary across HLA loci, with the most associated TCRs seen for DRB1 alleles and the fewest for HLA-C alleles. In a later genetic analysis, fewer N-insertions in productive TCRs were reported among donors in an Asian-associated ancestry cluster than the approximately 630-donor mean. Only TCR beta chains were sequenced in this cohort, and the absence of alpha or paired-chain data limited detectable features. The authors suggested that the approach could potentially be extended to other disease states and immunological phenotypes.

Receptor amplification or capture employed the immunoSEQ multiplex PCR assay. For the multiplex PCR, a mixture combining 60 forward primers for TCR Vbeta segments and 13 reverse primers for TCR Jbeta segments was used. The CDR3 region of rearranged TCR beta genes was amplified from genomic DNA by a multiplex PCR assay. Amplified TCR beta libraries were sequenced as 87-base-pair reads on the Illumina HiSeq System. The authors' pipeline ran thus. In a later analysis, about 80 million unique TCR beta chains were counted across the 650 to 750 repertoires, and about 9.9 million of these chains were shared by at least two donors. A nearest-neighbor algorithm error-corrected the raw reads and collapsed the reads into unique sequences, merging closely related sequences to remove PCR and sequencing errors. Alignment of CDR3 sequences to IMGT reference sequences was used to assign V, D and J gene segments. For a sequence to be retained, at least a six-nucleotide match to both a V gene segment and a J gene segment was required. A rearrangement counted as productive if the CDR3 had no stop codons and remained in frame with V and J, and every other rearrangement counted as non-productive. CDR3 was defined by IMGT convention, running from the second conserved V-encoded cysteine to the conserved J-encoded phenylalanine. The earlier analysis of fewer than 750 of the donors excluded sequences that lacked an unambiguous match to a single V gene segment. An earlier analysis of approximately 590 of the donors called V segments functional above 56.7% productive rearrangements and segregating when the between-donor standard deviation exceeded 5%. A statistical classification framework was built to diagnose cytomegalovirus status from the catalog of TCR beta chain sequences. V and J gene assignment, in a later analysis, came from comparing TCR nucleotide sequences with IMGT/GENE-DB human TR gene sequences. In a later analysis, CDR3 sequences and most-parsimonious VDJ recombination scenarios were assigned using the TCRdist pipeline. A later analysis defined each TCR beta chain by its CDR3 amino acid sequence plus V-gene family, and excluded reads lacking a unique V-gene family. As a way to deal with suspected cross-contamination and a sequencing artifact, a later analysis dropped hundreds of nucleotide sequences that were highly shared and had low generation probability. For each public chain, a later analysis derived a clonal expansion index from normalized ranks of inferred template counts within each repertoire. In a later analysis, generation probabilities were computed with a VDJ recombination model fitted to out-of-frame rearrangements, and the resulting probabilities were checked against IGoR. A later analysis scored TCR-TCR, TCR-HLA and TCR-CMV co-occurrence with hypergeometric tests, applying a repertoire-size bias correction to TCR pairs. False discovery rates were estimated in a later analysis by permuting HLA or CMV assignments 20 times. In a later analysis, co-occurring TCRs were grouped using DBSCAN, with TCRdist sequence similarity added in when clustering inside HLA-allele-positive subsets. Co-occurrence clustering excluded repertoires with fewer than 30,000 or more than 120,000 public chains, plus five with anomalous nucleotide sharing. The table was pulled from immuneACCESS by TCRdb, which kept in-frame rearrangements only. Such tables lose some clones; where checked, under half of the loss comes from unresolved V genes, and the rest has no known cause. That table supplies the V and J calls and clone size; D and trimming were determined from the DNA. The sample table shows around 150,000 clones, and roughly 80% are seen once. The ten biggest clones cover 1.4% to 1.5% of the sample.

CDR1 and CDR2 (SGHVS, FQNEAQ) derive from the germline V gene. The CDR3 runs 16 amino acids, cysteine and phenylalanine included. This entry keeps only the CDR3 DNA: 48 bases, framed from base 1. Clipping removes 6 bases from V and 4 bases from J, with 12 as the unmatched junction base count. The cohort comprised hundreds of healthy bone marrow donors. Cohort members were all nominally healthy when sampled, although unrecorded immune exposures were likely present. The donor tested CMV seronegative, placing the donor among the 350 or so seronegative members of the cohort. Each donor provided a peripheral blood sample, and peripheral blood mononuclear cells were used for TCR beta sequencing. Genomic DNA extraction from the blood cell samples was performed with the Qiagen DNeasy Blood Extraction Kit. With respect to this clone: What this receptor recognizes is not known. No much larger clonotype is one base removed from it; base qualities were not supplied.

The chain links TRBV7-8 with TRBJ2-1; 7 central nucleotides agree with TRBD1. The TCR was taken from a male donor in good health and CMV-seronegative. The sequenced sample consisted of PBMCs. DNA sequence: TGTGCCAGCAGGTATAAGGGGGCAGGGTCATACAATGAGCAGTTCTTC. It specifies CASRYKGAGSYNEQFF.